This T cell receptor (beta chain) was profiled in a study of T-cell memory formation after mild COVID-19. TCRdb itself ran the 5' RACE reads through MiXCR, one entry per CDR3 protein. The sample lists about 290,000 distinct CDR3 sequences; more than 15% were seen once. This CDR3 is 16 amino acids long. Germline trimming cut 4 bases from V and 2 bases from J; bases unmatched to any gene: 8. Looked up from germline, CDR1 is LGHNA and CDR2 is YNFKEQ. The chain links TRBV4-2 to TRBJ2-7, with 10 positions matching TRBD1. Sequencing input: PBMCs or a T cell subset sorted from them (not recorded which). This receptor was obtained from a man aged 18 to 30 who had mild COVID-19 (a few samples of this study predate the infection). Cell type and time point are not known. Here the CDR3 reads CASSPGRDRGPYEQYF. The CDR3 nucleotides are TGTGCCAGCAGCCCCGGTCGGGACAGGGGTCCCTACGAGCAGTACTTC.